Listed here are 28 T cell receptor beta chains from one sample, sequenced in a study of early T cells in non-severe SARS-CoV-2 infection. TCRdb re-called the 5' RACE reads through MiXCR, storing one row per CDR3 protein. Of 25,000 to 35,000 distinct CDR3 sequences listed, roughly 6.1% were seen once; the top ten hold 5.2%. Input material: whole blood. The receptors come from an adult who was a healthcare worker with PCR-confirmed SARS-CoV-2 infection or an uninfected control (not recorded which).

The chain uses TRBV3-1 and TRBJ2-7, with 10 bases identical to TRBD2. The CDR3 loop spans 15 amino acids. The germline V gene encodes CDR1 LGHDT and CDR2 YNNKEL (reference sequence). The V segment lost 0 bases and the J segment 3 bases; nucleotides outside the gene matches: 2. The CDR3 loop reads CASSQETSGYYEQYF. The CDR3 nucleotides are TGTGCCAGCAGCCAAGAGACTAGCGGGTACTACGAGCAGTACTTC.

This clonotype was seen at least ten times. This chain connects TRBV12-3 or TRBV12-4 to TRBJ1-5; D remains ambiguous. Trimming shortened V by 6 bases and J by 12 bases, and 18 bases separated the two germline ends. CDR3 length equals 13 residues. This chain's CDR3 is CASSEALSASQHF. DNA of the CDR3: TGTGCCAGCAGCGAAGCCCTCTCCGCCAGCCAGCATTTT.

This clonotype was seen at least ten times. The gene calls are TRBV4-1 and TRBJ2-1; TRBD2 is a possible D gene (5 bases). This CDR3 is 15 amino acids long. Per the germline V gene, CDR1 is MGHRA and CDR2 is YSYEKL. V was trimmed by 0 bases and J by 12 bases, leaving 18 bases between them. The CDR3 bases are TGCGCCAGCAGCCAAGAAAACGGGGATGGACGTAGGCAGTTCTTC. Encoded protein: CASSQENGDGRRQFF.

This clonotype showed up many times. The chain is built from TRBV20-1 and TRBJ2-1; 12 bases fit TRBD2. Germline V gene data show CDR1 as DFQATT and CDR2 as SNEGSKA (reference sequence). Unmatched junction bases numbered 7, after V lost 2 bases and J lost 8 bases. CDR3 size: 15 residues. CDR3 protein: CSARSASGGAHEQFF. The CDR3 DNA reads TGCAGTGCTAGATCCGCTAGCGGGGGGGCCCATGAGCAGTTCTTC.

In its sample, this clonotype was seen many times. The chain joins TRBV20-1 to TRBJ1-2; tentative D call: TRBD1 (5 bases). CDR3 length: 13 amino acids. Trimming left V 2 bases short and J 0 bases short, with 7 bases between. Germline assignment: CDR1 DFQATT and CDR2 SNEGSKA (reference sequence). The CDR3 sequence is CSARQGPNYGYTF. The CDR3 DNA reads TGCAGTGCTAGACAGGGCCCTAACTATGGCTACACCTTC.

This clonotype appeared many times. The rearrangement uses TRBV29-1 and TRBJ1-5; weak D call: TRBD1 (5 bases). V was clipped by 6 bases and J by 4 bases, with 10 bases between them. This CDR3 region has 12 residues. The V gene's germline CDR1 is SQVTM and CDR2 ANQGSEA. DNA for the CDR3: TGCAGCGTGTCTAACAGGAATCAGCCCCAGCATTTT. Its translation is CSVSNRNQPQHF. Using reference TRBV29-1 and TRBJ1-5 for the parts outside the CDR3, the full variable domain is SAVISQKPSRDICQRGTSLTIQCQVDSQVTMMFWYRQQPGQSLTLIATANQGSEATYESGFVIDKFPISRPNLTFSTLTVSNMSPEDSSIYLCSVSNRNQPQHFGDGTRLSIL.

This clonotype came up many times. The V and J genes are TRBV7-6 and TRBJ1-2, with D unclear. V lost 2 bases and J lost 2, with 6 bases in between. CDR3 size: 13 residues. The germline gives CDR1 SGHVS, CDR2 FNYEAQ. The DNA of the CDR3 is TGTGCCAGCAGCTTATGGCAGAACTATGGCTACACCTTC. It encodes CASSLWQNYGYTF.

This clonotype was picked up many times. The chain combines TRBV19 with TRBJ1-1, with TRBD1 matching 9 bases. CDR1 is LNHDA, CDR2 SQIVND, per germline (reference sequence). V was pared by 10 bases and J by 3 bases, with 6 bases of the junction left unmatched. This CDR3 region has 13 residues. The CDR3: CATWNRGHTEAFF. CDR3 nucleotides: TGTGCCACCTGGAACAGGGGGCACACTGAAGCTTTCTTT. The full variable domain, with the rest looked up from reference TRBV19 and TRBJ1-1, is DGGITQSPKYLFRKEGQNVTLSCEQNLNHDAMYWYRQDPGQGLRLIYYSQIVNDFQKGDIAEGYSVSREKKESFPLTVTSAQKNPTAFYLCATWNRGHTEAFFGQGTRLTVV.

Many counts were recorded for this clonotype. The chain has TRBV7-9 and TRBJ2-1, with TRBD1 as a possible D gene (6 bases). The CDR3 loop spans 12 amino acids. CDR1 is SEHNR, CDR2 FQNEAQ, per germline (reference sequence). Trimming shortened V by 3 bases and J by 10 bases, and 10 bases separated the two germline ends. Here the CDR3 DNA reads TGTGCCAGCAGCTTGGAGACAGGAGAGCAGTTCTTC. This gives the protein CASSLETGEQFF.

This clonotype was observed many times. V usage is TRBV30 and J usage is TRBJ2-1; D is undetermined. V was pared by 2 bases and J by 10 bases, with 12 bases between. The V gene's germline CDR1 is GTSNPN and CDR2 SVGIG (reference sequence). The CDR3 is made up of 12 amino acids. CDR3 DNA: TGTGCCTGGAGTTGGCTCGATAGGGAGCAGTTCTTC. This encodes CAWSWLDREQFF.

The table lists this clonotype with many counts. The V call is TRBV7-9, the J call TRBJ2-3; 10 bases are a match to TRBD2. The ends lost 3 bases at V and 1 base at J; junction bases unmatched: 4. CDR3 size: 16 residues. Germline V gives CDR1 SEHNR, CDR2 FQNEAQ (reference sequence). In nucleotides, the CDR3 is TGTGCCAGCAGCTTCGCCGGGACTAGCGGCACAGATACGCAGTATTTT. Amino acids: CASSFAGTSGTDTQYF.

There are a few counts of this clonotype. The chain employs TRBV6-5 and TRBJ2-1, with 11 nucleotides matching TRBD2. The CDR3 extends over 15 amino acids. J was trimmed by 6 bases and V by 5 bases; bases with no gene match: 6. Germline V gene sequence: CDR1 MNHEY, CDR2 SVGAGI. This CDR3 is CASSTTSGGVNEQFF. The CDR3 DNA sequence: TGTGCCAGCAGTACAACTAGCGGGGGCGTCAATGAGCAGTTCTTC.

This clonotype has a count of ten or more. The chain employs TRBV2 and TRBJ1-1, with D possibly TRBD1 on 6 matching bases. CDR1 SNHLY and CDR2 FYNNEI come from the germline V gene. V dropped 4 bases and J dropped 10 bases, with 10 bases sitting between them. CDR3 length: 11 residues. The CDR3 region has the DNA TGTGCCAGCAGTGGCGGACAGAGAGCTTTCTTT. Protein: CASSGGQRAFF.

At least ten counts were recorded for this clonotype. The J gene is TRBJ1-5, the V gene TRBV12-3 or TRBV12-4, with D uncertain. The CDR3 spans 14 residues. Trimming pared 1 base from V and 0 bases from J, leaving 4 bases between. The CDR3 bases are TGTGCCAGCAGTTTAGATAATAGCAATCAGCCCCAGCATTTT. This sequence encodes CASSLDNSNQPQHF.

This clonotype was observed a handful of times. V is TRBV19 and J is TRBJ1-2; no definite D call. Deletions cut 5 bases from V and 8 bases from J, with 15 bases between. Germline CDR1 reads LNHDA; CDR2 reads SQIVND (reference sequence). The CDR3 spans 13 residues. Written as DNA, the CDR3 is TGTGCCAGTAGTCTCCGGTCCGAGCCCGGCTACACCTTC. Encoded protein: CASSLRSEPGYTF.

This clonotype was recorded at least ten times. The chain couples TRBV29-1 to TRBJ2-3, with D possibly TRBD2 on 6 matching bases. CDR3 length: 14 amino acids. The V gene's germline CDR1 is SQVTM and CDR2 ANQGSEA. The V gene lost 1 base and the J gene lost 5 bases, with 13 bases spanning the gap. The DNA for the CDR3 is TGCAGCGTTGAAGTGCAGGCGCGGGGAGATACGCAGTATTTT. It is translated as CSVEVQARGDTQYF.

This clonotype occurred many times. The J gene is TRBJ2-1, the V gene TRBV11-3; 14 bases match TRBD2. Germline V gene lookup returns CDR1 SGHNT and CDR2 YENEEA. V was pared by 4 bases and J by 5 bases, with 4 bases of the junction left unmatched. CDR3 length equals 16 residues. The CDR3 coding sequence is TGTGCCAGCAGCTCTGGGACTAGCGGGAGTAACAATGAGCAGTTCTTC. This sequence encodes CASSSGTSGSNNEQFF. The whole variable domain, filled in from reference TRBV11-3 and TRBJ2-1, reads EAGVVQSPRYKIIEKKQPVAFWCNPISGHNTLYWYLQNLGQGPELLIRYENEEAVDDSQLPKDRFSAERLKGVDSTLKIQPAELGDSAVYLCASSSGTSGSNNEQFFGPGTRLTVL.

This clonotype was seen ten or more times. V gene TRBV7-9 combines with J gene TRBJ1-6; weak D call: TRBD1 (5 bases). Germline assignment: CDR1 SEHNR and CDR2 FQNEAQ (reference sequence). CDR3 length: 14 amino acids. Trimming pared 6 bases from V and 2 bases from J, leaving 8 bases between. CDR3 sequence (DNA): TGTGCCAGCAGTCCGGACACCTATAATTCACCCCTCCACTTT. Protein sequence: CASSPDTYNSPLHF.

This clonotype appeared many times. V gene TRBV7-2 combines with J gene TRBJ2-3, with a tentative D call TRBD2 (6 bases). Germline V lookup: CDR1 SGHTA, CDR2 FQGNSA. The V end was cut by 5 bases, the J end by 0 bases, with 15 bases between. This CDR3 spans 16 amino acids. CDR3 in amino acids: CASSQLAVTSTDTQYF. The CDR3 nucleotides are TGTGCCAGCAGCCAATTAGCGGTAACTAGCACAGATACGCAGTATTTT.

There are a few counts of this clonotype. The V and J genes are TRBV7-9 and TRBJ2-1; 7 bases line up with TRBD2. This CDR3 is built from 15 residues. J was trimmed by 8 bases and V by 0 bases; bases with no gene match: 7. Germline V gene lookup returns CDR1 SEHNR and CDR2 FQNEAQ (reference sequence). The DNA of the CDR3 is TGTGCCAGCAGCTTAGCGGAGGGAGGGACGGATGAGCAGTTCTTC. Protein sequence: CASSLAEGGTDEQFF.

This clonotype was recorded at least ten times. This chain uses TRBV29-1 with TRBJ2-1; TRBD2 might be the D (6 bases). Germline-derived CDR1 and CDR2 are SQVTM and ANQGSEA. V lost 7 bases and J 8 bases, leaving 15 bases between the germline ends. The CDR3 consists of 12 residues. The CDR3 DNA sequence: TGCAGCGCACGACTAGTCGCCCATGAGCAGTTCTTC. This encodes CSARLVAHEQFF.

At least ten counts were recorded for this clonotype. J is TRBJ2-7 and V is TRBV19; no reliable D call. Trimming removed 3 bases from V and 9 bases from J, with 9 bases in between. In germline, CDR1 is LNHDA, CDR2 SQIVND (reference sequence). CDR3 length: 11 amino acids. CDR3 in amino acids: CASSISERQYF. The CDR3 DNA follows: TGTGCCAGTAGTATCTCGGAACGGCAGTACTTC.

This clonotype was recorded many times. J is TRBJ2-7 and V is TRBV4-2; no reliable D call. Germline V CDR1 and CDR2: LGHNA, YNFKEQ. This CDR3 spans 13 amino acids. Trimming left V 4 bases short and J 2 bases short, with 9 bases between. The CDR3 nucleotides are TGTGCCAGCAGCCCGGAAGGAGCCTACGAGCAGTACTTC. As protein: CASSPEGAYEQYF.

This clonotype came up a few times. DNA of the CDR3: TGTGCCAGCAGCCCCCGACAGGGTTCGACAGATACGCAGTATTTT. It is translated as CASSPRQGSTDTQYF. The chain employs TRBV3-1 and TRBJ2-3, with 7 nucleotides matching TRBD1. The junction had 7 bases not matched to a gene; V was cut back by 4 bases and J by 3 bases. The length of the CDR3 is 15 residues. Per germline, CDR1 LGHDT and CDR2 YNNKEL (reference sequence).

This clonotype was seen more than once but under ten times. The chain carries TRBV5-1 and TRBJ1-1; 8 positions match TRBD1. The CDR3 length is 16 residues. Germline values: CDR1 SGHRS, CDR2 YFSETQ. V lost 1 base, J lost 0 bases, and 5 bases stayed unmatched. The CDR3 loop reads CASSLSYRGVNTEAFF. In DNA, the CDR3 is TGCGCCAGCAGCTTGTCCTACAGGGGGGTGAACACTGAAGCTTTCTTT.

This clonotype was found many times. The chain employs TRBV6-6 and TRBJ2-5; D is unresolved. V lost 8 bases and J lost 2, with 9 bases in between. The germline gives CDR1 MNHNY, CDR2 SVGAGI (reference sequence). This CDR3 has 12 residues. The CDR3 nucleotides are TGTGCCAGCTCACCACCGCAAGAGACCCAGTACTTC. This translates into CASSPPQETQYF.

This clonotype was observed many times. The rearrangement joins TRBV6-4 to TRBJ2-7, with TRBD1 matching 9 bases. The V and J ends lost 3 bases and 6 bases, in that order; junction bases with no gene match: 3. The CDR3 contains 13 residues. CDR1 MRHNA and CDR2 SNTAGT come from the germline V gene. In DNA form, the CDR3 reads TGTGCCAGCAGTGAGGGACAGGGCCTCGAGCAGTACTTC. Its protein product is CASSEGQGLEQYF.

This clonotype has a count of ten or more. The chain joins TRBV4-1 to TRBJ2-1; D may be TRBD1 (6 bases). The CDR3 has 16 residues. The V and J ends lost 0 bases and 8 bases respectively, with 17 bases between them. Germline values: CDR1 MGHRA, CDR2 YSYEKL. The CDR3 DNA reads TGCGCCAGCAGCCAAGAAACGGACAGCCAAAGGGATGAGCAGTTCTTC. Its protein is CASSQETDSQRDEQFF.